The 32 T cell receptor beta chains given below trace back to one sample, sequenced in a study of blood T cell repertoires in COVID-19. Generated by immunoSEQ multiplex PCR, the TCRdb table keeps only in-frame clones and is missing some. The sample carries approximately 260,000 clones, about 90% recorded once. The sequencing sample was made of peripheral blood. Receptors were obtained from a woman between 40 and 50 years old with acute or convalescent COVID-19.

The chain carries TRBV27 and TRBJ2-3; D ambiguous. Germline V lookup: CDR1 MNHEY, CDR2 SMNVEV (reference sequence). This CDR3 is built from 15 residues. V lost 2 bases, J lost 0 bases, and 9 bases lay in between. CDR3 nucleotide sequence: TGTGCCAGCAGTTTACAACTTCCTAGCACAGATACGCAGTATTTT. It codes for CASSLQLPSTDTQYF.

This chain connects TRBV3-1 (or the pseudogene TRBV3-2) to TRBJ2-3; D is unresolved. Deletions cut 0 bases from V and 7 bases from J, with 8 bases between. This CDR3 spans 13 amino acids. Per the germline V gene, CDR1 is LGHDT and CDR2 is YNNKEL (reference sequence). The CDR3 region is CASSQDAVHTQYF. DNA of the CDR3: TGTGCCAGCAGCCAAGATGCGGTGCATACGCAGTATTTT.

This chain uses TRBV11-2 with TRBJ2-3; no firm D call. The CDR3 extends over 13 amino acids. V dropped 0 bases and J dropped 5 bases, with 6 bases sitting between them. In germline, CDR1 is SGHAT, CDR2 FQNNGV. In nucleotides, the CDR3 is TGTGCCAGCAGCTTAGATCGAGTAGATACGCAGTATTTT. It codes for CASSLDRVDTQYF. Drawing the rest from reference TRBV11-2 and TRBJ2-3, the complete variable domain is EAGVAQSPRYKIIEKRQSVAFWCNPISGHATLYWYQQILGQGPKLLIQFQNNGVVDDSQLPKDRFSAERLKGVDSTLKIQPAKLEDSAVYLCASSLDRVDTQYFGPGTRLTVL.

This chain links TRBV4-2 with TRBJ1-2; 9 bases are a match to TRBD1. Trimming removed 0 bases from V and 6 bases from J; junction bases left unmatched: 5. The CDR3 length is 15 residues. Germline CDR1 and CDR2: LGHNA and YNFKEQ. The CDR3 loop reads CASSQEVGTGNGYTF. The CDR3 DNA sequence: TGTGCCAGCAGCCAAGAGGTGGGGACAGGGAATGGCTACACCTTC.

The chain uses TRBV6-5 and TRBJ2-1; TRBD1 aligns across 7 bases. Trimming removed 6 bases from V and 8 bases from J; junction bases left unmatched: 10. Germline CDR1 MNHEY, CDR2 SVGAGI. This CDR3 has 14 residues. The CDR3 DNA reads TGTGCCAGCAGCCTAGGGACAGCCAGCCATGAGCAGTTCTTC. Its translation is CASSLGTASHEQFF.

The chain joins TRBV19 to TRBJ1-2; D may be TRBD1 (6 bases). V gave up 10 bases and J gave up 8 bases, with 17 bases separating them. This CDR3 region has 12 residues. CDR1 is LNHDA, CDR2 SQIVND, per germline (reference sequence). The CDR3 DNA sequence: TGTGCCACCCCCGGGGGGGCGGGAGGCTACACCTTC. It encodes CATPGGAGGYTF.

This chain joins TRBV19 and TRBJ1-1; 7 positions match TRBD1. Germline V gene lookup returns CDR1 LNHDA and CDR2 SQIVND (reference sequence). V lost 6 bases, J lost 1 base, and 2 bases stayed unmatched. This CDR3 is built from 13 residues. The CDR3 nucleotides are TGTGCCAGTAGCTGGACAGGGAACACTGAAGCTTTCTTT. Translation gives CASSWTGNTEAFF.

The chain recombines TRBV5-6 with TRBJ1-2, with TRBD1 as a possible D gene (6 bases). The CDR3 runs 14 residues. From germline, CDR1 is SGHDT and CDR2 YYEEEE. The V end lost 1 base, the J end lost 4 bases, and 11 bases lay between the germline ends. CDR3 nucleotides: TGTGCCAGCAGCTTGTCAGGACAGCGCTATGGCTACACCTTC. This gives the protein CASSLSGQRYGYTF. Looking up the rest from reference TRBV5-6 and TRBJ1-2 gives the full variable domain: DAGVTQSPTHLIKTRGQQVTLRCSPKSGHDTVSWYQQALGQGPQFIFQYYEEEERQRGNFPDRFSGHQFPNYSSELNVNALLLGDSALYLCASSLSGQRYGYTFGSGTRLTVV.

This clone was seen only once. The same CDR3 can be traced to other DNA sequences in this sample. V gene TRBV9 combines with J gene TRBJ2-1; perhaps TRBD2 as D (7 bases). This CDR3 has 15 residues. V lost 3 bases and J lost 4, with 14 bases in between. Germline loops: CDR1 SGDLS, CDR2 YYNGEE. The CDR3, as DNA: TGTGCCAGCAGCGCCGGGGGAGGGGGATACAATGAGCAGTTCTTC. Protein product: CASSAGGGGYNEQFF.

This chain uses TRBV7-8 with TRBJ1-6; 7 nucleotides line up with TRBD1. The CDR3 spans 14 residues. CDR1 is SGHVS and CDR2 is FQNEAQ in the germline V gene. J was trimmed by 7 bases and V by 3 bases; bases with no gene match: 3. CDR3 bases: TGTGCCAGCAGCTTGGGACAGACCAATTCACCCCTCCACTTT. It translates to CASSLGQTNSPLHF.

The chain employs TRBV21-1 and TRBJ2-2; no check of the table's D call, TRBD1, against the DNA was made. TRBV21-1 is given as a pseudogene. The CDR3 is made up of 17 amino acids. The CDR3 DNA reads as TGTGCCAGCAGCTCAAGACGACAGGGAATTAGAACCGGGGAGCTGTTTTTT. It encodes CASSSRRQGIRTGELFF.

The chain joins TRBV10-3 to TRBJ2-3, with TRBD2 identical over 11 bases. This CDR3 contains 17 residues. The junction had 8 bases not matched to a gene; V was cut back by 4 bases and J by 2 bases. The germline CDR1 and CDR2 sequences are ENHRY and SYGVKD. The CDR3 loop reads CAISGDSSGGITDTQYF. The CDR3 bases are TGTGCCATCAGTGGGGACTCTAGCGGGGGGATCACAGATACGCAGTATTTT.

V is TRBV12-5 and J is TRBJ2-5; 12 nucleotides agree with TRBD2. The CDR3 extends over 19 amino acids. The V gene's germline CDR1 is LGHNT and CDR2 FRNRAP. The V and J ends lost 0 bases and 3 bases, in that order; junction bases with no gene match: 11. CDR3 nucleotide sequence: TGTGCTAGTGGTTTGGTCTCAACCGGACTAGCGGGGAAGAAAGAGACCCAGTACTTC. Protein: CASGLVSTGLAGKKETQYF.

This chain's CDR3 is CASSPGGEVGNEQFF. CDR3 sequence (DNA): TGCGCCAGCAGCCCAGGGGGTGAGGTTGGGAATGAGCAGTTCTTC. The chain recombines TRBV5-1 with TRBJ2-1; 7 positions agree with TRBD1. Germline loops: CDR1 SGHRS, CDR2 YFSETQ. The V gene end was trimmed by 4 bases and the J gene end by 7 bases; junction bases not matched to a gene: 11. This CDR3 region has 15 residues.

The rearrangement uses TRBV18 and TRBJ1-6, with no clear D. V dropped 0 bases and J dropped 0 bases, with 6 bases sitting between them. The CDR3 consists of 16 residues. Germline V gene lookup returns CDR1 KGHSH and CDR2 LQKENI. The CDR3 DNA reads TGTGCCAGCTCACCACCAATGAGCTCCTATAATTCACCCCTCCACTTT. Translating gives CASSPPMSSYNSPLHF.

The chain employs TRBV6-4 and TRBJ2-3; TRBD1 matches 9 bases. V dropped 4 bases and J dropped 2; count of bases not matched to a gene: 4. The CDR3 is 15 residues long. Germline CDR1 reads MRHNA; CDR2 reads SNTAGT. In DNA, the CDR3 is TGTGCCAGCAGTGCCGGGGACAGGGACACAGATACGCAGTATTTT. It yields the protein CASSAGDRDTDTQYF.

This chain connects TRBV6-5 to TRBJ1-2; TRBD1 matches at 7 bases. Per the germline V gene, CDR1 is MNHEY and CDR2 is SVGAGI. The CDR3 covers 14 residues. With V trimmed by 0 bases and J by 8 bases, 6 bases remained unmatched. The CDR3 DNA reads TGTGCCAGCAGTTACTCGGAGGGGGCATGGGGCTACACCTTC. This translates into CASSYSEGAWGYTF.

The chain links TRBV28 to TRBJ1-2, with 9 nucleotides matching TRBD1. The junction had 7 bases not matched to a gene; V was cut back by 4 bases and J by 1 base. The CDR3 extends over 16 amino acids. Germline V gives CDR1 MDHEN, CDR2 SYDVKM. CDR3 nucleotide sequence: TGTGCCAGCAGTTCCCTAGACAGGGGGGGTAACTATGGCTACACCTTC. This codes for CASSSLDRGGNYGYTF.

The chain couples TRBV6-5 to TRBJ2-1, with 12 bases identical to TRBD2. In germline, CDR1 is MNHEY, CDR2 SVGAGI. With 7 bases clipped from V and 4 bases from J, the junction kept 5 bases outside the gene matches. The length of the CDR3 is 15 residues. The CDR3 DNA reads TGTGCCAGCACGATACTAGCGGGGGGATACAATGAGCAGTTCTTC. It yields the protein CASTILAGGYNEQFF.

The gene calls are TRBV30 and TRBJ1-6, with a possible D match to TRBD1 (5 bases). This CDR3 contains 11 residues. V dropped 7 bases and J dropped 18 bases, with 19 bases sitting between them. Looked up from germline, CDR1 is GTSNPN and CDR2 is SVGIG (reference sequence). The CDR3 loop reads CAFRDSEGAHF. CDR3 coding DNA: TGTGCCTTCCGAGACAGTGAAGGGGCCCACTTT.

CDR3 protein: CAISGGSGNEQFF. CDR3 bases: TGTGCCATCTCTGGGGGGTCTGGCAATGAGCAGTTCTTC. The chain has TRBV10-3 and TRBJ2-1; D may be TRBD2 (6 bases). Per the germline V gene, CDR1 is ENHRY and CDR2 is SYGVKD. V lost 8 bases and J lost 6, with 14 bases in between. The length of the CDR3 is 13 residues.

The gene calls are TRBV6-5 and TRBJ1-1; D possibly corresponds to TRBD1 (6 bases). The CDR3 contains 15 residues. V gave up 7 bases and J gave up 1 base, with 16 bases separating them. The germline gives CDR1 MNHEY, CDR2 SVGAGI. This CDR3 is CASTLGGQGNTEAFF. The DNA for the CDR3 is TGTGCCAGCACCCTCGGGGGGCAGGGGAACACTGAAGCTTTCTTT.

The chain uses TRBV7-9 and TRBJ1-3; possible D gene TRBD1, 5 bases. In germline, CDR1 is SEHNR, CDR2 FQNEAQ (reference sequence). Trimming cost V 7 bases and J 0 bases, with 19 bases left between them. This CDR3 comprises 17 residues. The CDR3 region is CASTLPADSFSGNTIYF. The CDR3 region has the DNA TGTGCCAGCACCTTGCCCGCCGACAGTTTCTCTGGAAACACCATATATTTT. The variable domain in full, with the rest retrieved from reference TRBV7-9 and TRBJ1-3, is DTGVSQNPRHKITKRGQNVTFRCDPISEHNRLYWYRQTLGQGPEFLTYFQNEAQLEKSRLLSDRFSAERPKGSFSTLEIQRTEQGDSAMYLCASTLPADSFSGNTIYFGEGSWLTVV.

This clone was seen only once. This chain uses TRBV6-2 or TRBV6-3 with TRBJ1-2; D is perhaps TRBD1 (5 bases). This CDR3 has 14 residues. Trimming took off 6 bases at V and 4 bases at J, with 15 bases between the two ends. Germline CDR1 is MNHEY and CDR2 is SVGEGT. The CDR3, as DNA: TGTGCCAGCAGCAAACCGGGACTTAGCTATGGCTACACCTTC. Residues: CASSKPGLSYGYTF.

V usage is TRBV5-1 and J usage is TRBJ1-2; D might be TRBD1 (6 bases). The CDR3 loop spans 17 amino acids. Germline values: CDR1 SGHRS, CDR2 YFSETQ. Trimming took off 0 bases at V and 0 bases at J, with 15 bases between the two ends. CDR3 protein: CASSLVPTGMANYGYTF. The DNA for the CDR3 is TGCGCCAGCAGCTTGGTGCCCACAGGGATGGCTAACTATGGCTACACCTTC.

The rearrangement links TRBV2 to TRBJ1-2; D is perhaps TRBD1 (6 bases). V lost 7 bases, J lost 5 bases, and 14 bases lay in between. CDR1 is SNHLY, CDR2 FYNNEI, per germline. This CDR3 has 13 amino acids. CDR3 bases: TGTGCCAGCAACCCAGGGGCGAAGTATGGCTACACCTTC. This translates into CASNPGAKYGYTF. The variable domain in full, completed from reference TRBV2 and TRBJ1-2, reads EPEVTQTPSHQVTQMGQEVILRCVPISNHLYFYWYRQILGQKVEFLVSFYNNEISEKSEIFDDQFSVERPDGSNFTLKIRSTKLEDSAMYFCASNPGAKYGYTFGSGTRLTVV.

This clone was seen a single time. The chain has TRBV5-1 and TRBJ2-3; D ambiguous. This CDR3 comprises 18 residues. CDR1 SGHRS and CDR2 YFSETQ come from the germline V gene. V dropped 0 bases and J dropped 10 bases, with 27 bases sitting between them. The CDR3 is CASSLAQTGSFRGLAQYF. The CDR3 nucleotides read TGCGCCAGCAGCTTGGCCCAAACCGGGTCTTTCCGTGGGTTGGCGCAGTATTTT.

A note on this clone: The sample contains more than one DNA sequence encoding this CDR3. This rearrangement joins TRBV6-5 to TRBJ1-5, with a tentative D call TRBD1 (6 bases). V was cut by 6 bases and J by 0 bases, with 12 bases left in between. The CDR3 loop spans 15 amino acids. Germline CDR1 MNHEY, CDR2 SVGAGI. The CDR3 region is CASSPGQYSNQPQHF. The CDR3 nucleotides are TGTGCCAGCAGCCCGGGACAATATAGCAATCAGCCCCAGCATTTT.

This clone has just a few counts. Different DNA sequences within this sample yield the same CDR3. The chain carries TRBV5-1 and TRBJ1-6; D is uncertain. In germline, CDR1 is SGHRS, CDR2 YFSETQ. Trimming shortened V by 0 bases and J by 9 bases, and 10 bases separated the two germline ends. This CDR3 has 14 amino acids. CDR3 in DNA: TGCGCCAGCAGCTTGGCCGGGTTAGGTTCACCCCTCCACTTT. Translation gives CASSLAGLGSPLHF.

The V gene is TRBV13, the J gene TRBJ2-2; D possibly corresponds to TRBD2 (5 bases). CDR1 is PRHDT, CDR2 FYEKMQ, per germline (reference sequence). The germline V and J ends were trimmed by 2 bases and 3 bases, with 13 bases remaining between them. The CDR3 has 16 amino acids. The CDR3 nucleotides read TGTGCCAGCAGCTTAAGGATGGGGAGCTACACCGGGGAGCTGTTTTTT. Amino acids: CASSLRMGSYTGELFF.

The CDR3 protein is CASSPDSPWQYF. The CDR3 bases are TGTGCCAGCAGCCCGGACTCTCCTTGGCAGTATTTT. The rearrangement links TRBV11-2 to TRBJ2-3; D might be TRBD2 (5 bases). The CDR3 has 12 amino acids. V was clipped by 5 bases and J by 11 bases, with 14 bases between them. The germline CDR1 and CDR2 sequences are SGHAT and FQNNGV.

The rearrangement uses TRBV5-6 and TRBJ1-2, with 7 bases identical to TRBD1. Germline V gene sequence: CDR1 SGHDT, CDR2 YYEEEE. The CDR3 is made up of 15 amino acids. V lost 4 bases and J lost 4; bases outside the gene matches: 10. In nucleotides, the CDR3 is TGTGCCAGCAGCGTAGAGGGACAGATTCGCTATGGCTACACCTTC. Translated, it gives CASSVEGQIRYGYTF.